The 17 T cell receptor beta chains reported below all come from one sample, sequenced in a study of T cells after yellow fever vaccination. TCRdb recomputed calls from the 5' RACE reads with MiXCR, one row per CDR3 protein. The data contain 450,000 to 550,000 distinct CDR3 sequences, 20% to 25% of them singletons. The source was PBMCs, collected around 3 weeks after the first yellow fever vaccination. The receptors were gathered from a man between 18 and 35 years old who received the YFV17D yellow fever vaccine.

J is TRBJ1-4 and V is TRBV10-1, with 9 nucleotides matching TRBD1. The germline V gene encodes CDR1 WNHNN and CDR2 SYGVQD (reference sequence). The CDR3 extends over 16 amino acids. J lost 10 bases, V lost 0 bases, and 9 bases had no gene match. This CDR3 is CASSESTGTGIGKLFF. CDR3 bases: TGCGCCAGCAGTGAGTCGACCGGGACAGGGATCGGAAAACTGTTTTTT.

CDR3 sequence (DNA): TGCGCCAGCAGCCAAGGAGCCAGGGGGCCGGGCTATGGCTACACCTTC. It codes for CASSQGARGPGYGYTF. The chain couples TRBV4-1 to TRBJ1-2, with 8 positions matching TRBD1. The length of the CDR3 is 16 residues. Trimming removed 1 base from V and 4 bases from J; junction bases left unmatched: 8. Germline assignment: CDR1 MGHRA and CDR2 YSYEKL.

This sequence joins TRBV7-9 and TRBJ1-4; D might be TRBD1 (5 bases). Germline CDR1 and CDR2: SEHNR and FQNEAQ (reference sequence). V shed 4 bases and J shed 10 bases, with 10 bases lying between them. The CDR3 has 12 residues. The CDR3 sequence is CASSYSGGKLFF. CDR3 DNA: TGTGCCAGCAGCTACTCGGGGGGAAAACTGTTTTTT. The variable domain in full, with the rest retrieved from reference TRBV7-9 and TRBJ1-4, is DTGVSQNPRHKITKRGQNVTFRCDPISEHNRLYWYRQTLGQGPEFLTYFQNEAQLEKSRLLSDRFSAERPKGSFSTLEIQRTEQGDSAMYLCASSYSGGKLFFGSGTQLSVL.

This clonotype was seen a few times. The genes are TRBV25-1 and TRBJ2-7; D ambiguous. The CDR3 consists of 15 residues. Germline lookup yields CDR1 MGHDK and CDR2 SYGVNS. Trimming removed 3 bases from V and 3 bases from J, with 15 bases in between. DNA for the CDR3: TGTGCCAGCAGTGAGGAAGGACGGGCCCGCTACGAGCAGTACTTC. Protein product: CASSEEGRARYEQYF.

V and J are TRBV9 and TRBJ2-3, with 9 nucleotides matching TRBD2. The CDR3 has 16 residues. The J segment lost 4 bases and the V segment lost 0 bases, leaving 6 bases of the junction unmatched. Germline loops: CDR1 SGDLS, CDR2 YYNGEE. CDR3 sequence: CASSVGGGGASDTQYF. CDR3 nucleotide sequence: TGTGCCAGCAGCGTAGGGGGCGGGGGGGCATCAGATACGCAGTATTTT.

The CDR3 region has the DNA TGTGCCAGCAGTTTTAGAAACGAGCAGTACGTC. Protein sequence: CASSFRNEQYV. This sequence joins TRBV28 and TRBJ2-7, with D unclear. Trimming removed 3 bases at V and 5 bases at J, with 5 bases between. Germline CDR1 and CDR2: MDHEN and SYDVKM. The CDR3 contains 11 residues.

V gene TRBV11-2 combines with J gene TRBJ1-2; D ambiguous. Trimming took off 5 bases at V and 8 bases at J, with 24 bases between the two ends. Germline-derived CDR1 and CDR2 are SGHAT and FQNNGV. The CDR3 length is 16 residues. Written as DNA, the CDR3 is TGTGCCAGCAGCCCTGGTTTCGGCAGCCTCGGGCCCGGCTACACCTTC. Its translation: CASSPGFGSLGPGYTF.

This clonotype occurred a few times. The chain couples TRBV10-2 to TRBJ2-5; D is unresolved. In germline, CDR1 is WSHSY, CDR2 SAAADI. Deletions cut 0 bases from V and 1 base from J, with 3 bases between. The CDR3 covers 13 residues. The CDR3 reads CASSESRQETQYF. The CDR3 nucleotides are TGCGCCAGCAGTGAGTCGCGCCAAGAGACCCAGTACTTC.

This clonotype was observed a handful of times. The chain recombines TRBV7-3 with TRBJ2-2; D possibly matches TRBD1 or TRBD2 (6 bases each). Germline V gene sequence: CDR1 SGHTA, CDR2 FQGTGA. V was clipped by 2 bases and J by 5 bases, with 12 bases between them. This CDR3 has 15 amino acids. CDR3 DNA sequence: TGTGCCAGCAGCTTATGGGGGGCCGAGACCGGGGAGCTGTTTTTT. Amino acids: CASSLWGAETGELFF.

This clonotype has only a few counts. This chain connects TRBV2 to TRBJ1-1; a possible D gene is TRBD1 (5 bases). The CDR3 has 13 amino acids. Trimming pared 6 bases from V and 1 base from J, leaving 9 bases between. Germline CDR1 SNHLY, CDR2 FYNNEI. The CDR3 spells CASRKDTNTEAFF. The CDR3 DNA follows: TGTGCCAGCAGGAAGGACACGAACACTGAAGCTTTCTTT.

V gene TRBV5-1 combines with J gene TRBJ2-4, with a tentative D call TRBD2 (5 bases). There are 14 residues in the CDR3. Germline V CDR1 and CDR2: SGHRS, YFSETQ. Trimming took 2 bases from V and 1 from J, leaving 7 bases between them. CDR3 DNA: TGCGCCAGCAGCTTCGGGGAGGCCAAAAACATTCAGTACTTC. Translating it yields CASSFGEAKNIQYF.

The rearrangement joins TRBV29-1 to TRBJ1-2; D uncertain. Trimming stripped 7 bases from V and 5 bases from J, with 20 bases between. The CDR3 extends over 14 amino acids. CDR1 SQVTM and CDR2 ANQGSEA come from the germline V gene. CDR3: CSAWGRLYGYGYTF. The DNA for the CDR3 is TGCAGCGCATGGGGAAGACTTTACGGGTATGGCTACACCTTC.

CDR3 residues: CASSEQGNSSPLHF. For the CDR3, the DNA is TGTGCCAGCAGTGAGCAGGGTAACTCTTCACCCCTCCACTTT. The chain is built from TRBV6-1 and TRBJ1-6; D may be TRBD1 (5 bases). V lost 3 bases, J lost 9 bases, and 12 bases lay in between. This CDR3 comprises 14 residues. CDR1 and CDR2 (germline): MNHNS, SASEGT.

CDR3 DNA sequence: TGTGCCTCCTTGGGGTTCCGCACCGGGGAGCTGTTTTTT. This translates into CASLGFRTGELFF. J is TRBJ2-2 and V is TRBV27; D is unclear. Germline loops: CDR1 MNHEY, CDR2 SMNVEV (reference sequence). V gave up 11 bases and J gave up 4 bases, with 14 bases separating them. The CDR3 covers 13 residues.

This clonotype was seen a few times. CDR3 nucleotide sequence: TGTGCCATCAGTGAGTCTTCCGGGGCCGGCCCAGATACGCAGTATTTT. Its protein is CAISESSGAGPDTQYF. The V and J genes are TRBV10-3 and TRBJ2-3; D tentatively fits TRBD1 or TRBD2 (5 bases each). The V end lost 0 bases, the J end lost 4 bases, and 14 bases lay between the germline ends. Germline assignment: CDR1 ENHRY and CDR2 SYGVKD. The CDR3 loop spans 16 amino acids.

The chain joins TRBV9 to TRBJ2-3, with D perhaps given as TRBD1 or TRBD2 (5 bases each). Germline CDR1 SGDLS, CDR2 YYNGEE. The CDR3 length is 15 residues. The V gene lost 4 bases and the J gene lost 6 bases, with 18 bases spanning the gap. CDR3 DNA: TGTGCCAGCAGCACCCGGGACCCCGAGGGCGATACGCAGTATTTT. Translation gives CASSTRDPEGDTQYF.

This chain links TRBV5-5 with TRBJ2-7; D gene uncertain. V dropped 1 base and J dropped 4 bases, with 9 bases sitting between them. Germline loops: CDR1 SGHKS, CDR2 YYEKEE (reference sequence). The CDR3 loop spans 13 amino acids. CDR3 amino acids: CASSLLGQYEQYV. The CDR3 DNA reads as TGTGCCAGCAGCTTGTTGGGTCAATACGAGCAGTACGTC.